These 11 T cell receptor beta chains share one sample of origin, sequenced in a study of CXCR3-negative and CXCR3-positive naive CD8 T cells. 5' RACE with UMI labels generated the TRB cDNA libraries. TCRdb reprocessed the 5' RACE reads, keeping one entry per CDR3 protein, no DNA. The sample features tens of thousands of distinct CDR3 sequences, with 0.9% to 1.2% in its top ten. What was sequenced was naive CXCR3- CD8+ T cells from blood. The subset is: CD45RO-CCR7+CD27+CD95- naive CD8+ T cells lacking CXCR3 (TNR3-). The receptor source for this set is a human donor in good health. Some clones in this sample may be carry-over from other donors' samples.

This rearrangement joins TRBV7-6 to TRBJ2-5; the D call from TCRdb, TRBD1, cannot be confirmed without DNA. The germline gives CDR1 SGHVS, CDR2 FNYEAQ. The CDR3 has 16 residues. CDR3 in amino acids: CASSQPQGAQKETQYF.

The rearrangement joins TRBV2 to TRBJ2-7; TCRdb names TRBD2, which stays unverified in the absence of DNA. Germline loops: CDR1 SNHLY, CDR2 FYNNEI. The CDR3 length is 13 residues. The CDR3 spells CASRASGRDEQYF.

The chain couples TRBV29-1 to TRBJ2-3; TCRdb's D call, TRBD2, is unchecked because there is no DNA. This CDR3 is 14 amino acids long. The V gene's germline CDR1 is SQVTM and CDR2 ANQGSEA. CDR3 protein: CSVPPSGGPDTQYF.

This chain connects TRBV6-2 or TRBV6-3 to TRBJ2-3; the D call of TRBD2 rests on TCRdb alone, since no DNA is present to check it. The germline V gene has CDR1 MNHEY and CDR2 SVGEGT. The CDR3 loop spans 17 amino acids. CDR3 loop: CASSSKDYRLGTDTQYF.

The chain links TRBV7-3 to TRBJ2-5; absent DNA, TCRdb's TRBD2 call cannot be checked. The CDR3 is 15 residues long. The germline V gene has CDR1 SGHTA and CDR2 FQGTGA. CDR3 region: CASSSSTSGQETQYF.

The chain carries TRBV7-9 and TRBJ2-1. The CDR3 runs to 13 residues. Germline lookup yields CDR1 SEHNR and CDR2 FQNEAQ (reference sequence). CDR3 region: CASSLDDFLEQFF.

The V call is TRBV7-9, the J call TRBJ1-5; lacking DNA, the TRBD1 call made by TCRdb goes unchecked. The length of the CDR3 is 16 residues. Germline CDR1 and CDR2: SEHNR and FQNEAQ (reference sequence). CDR3 residues: CASSLWPGESNQPQHF.

The V and J genes are TRBV5-6 and TRBJ2-7; the TRBD2 assignment by TCRdb is unverifiable without DNA. This CDR3 spans 16 amino acids. Germline V gene lookup returns CDR1 SGHDT and CDR2 YYEEEE. The CDR3 spells CASSGTSGGSSYEQYF.

The chain recombines TRBV7-8 with TRBJ2-1; lacking DNA, the TRBD2 call made by TCRdb goes unchecked. Germline assignment: CDR1 SGHVS and CDR2 FQNEAQ. This CDR3 has 11 residues. CDR3 loop: CASRGLAEQFF.

V gene TRBV5-5 combines with J gene TRBJ2-7. Germline V gene data show CDR1 as SGHKS and CDR2 as YYEKEE (reference sequence). This CDR3 spans 15 amino acids. The CDR3 sequence: CASSLGLSDSYEQYF.

This chain uses TRBV7-2 with TRBJ2-7; the D gene TCRdb calls, TRBD1, cannot be checked with no DNA. Germline-derived CDR1 and CDR2 are SGHTA and FQGNSA. The CDR3 covers 16 residues. CDR3 sequence reads: CASSLFGGKPNYEQYF.